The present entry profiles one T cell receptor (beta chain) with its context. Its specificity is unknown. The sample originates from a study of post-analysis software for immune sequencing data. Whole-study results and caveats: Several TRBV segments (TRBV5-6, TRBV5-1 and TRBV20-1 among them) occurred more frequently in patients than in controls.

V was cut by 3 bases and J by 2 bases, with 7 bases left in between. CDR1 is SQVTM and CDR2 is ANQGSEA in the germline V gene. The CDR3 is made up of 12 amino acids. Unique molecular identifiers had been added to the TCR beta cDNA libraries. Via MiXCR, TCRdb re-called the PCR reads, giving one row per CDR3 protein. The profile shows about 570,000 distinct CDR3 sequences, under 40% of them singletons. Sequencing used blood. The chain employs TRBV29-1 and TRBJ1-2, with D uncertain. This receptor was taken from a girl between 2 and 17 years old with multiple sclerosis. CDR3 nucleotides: TGCAGCGTTGAGGAAGAGAACTATGGCTACACCTTC. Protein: CSVEEENYGYTF.